This is a list of T cell receptor beta chains from one sample in a study of identical twins. A single record per CDR3 protein comes from TCRdb applying MiXCR to the 5' RACE reads. The table has 1.5 million to 2 million distinct CDR3 sequences, roughly 35% seen once. Sequenced sample: cord blood. The receptors were sampled from a newborn girl in good health. CDR3s include the opening cysteine and the closing phenylalanine or tryptophan. Each record gives: clone size, D gene, V gene, J gene, CDR3 protein, CDR3 DNA. D genes are given only for firm matches. The size entry is marked missing in some rows and otherwise reads once, few, many or a size class.

abundance: -; d_gene: TRBD2; v_gene: TRBV27; j_gene: TRBJ2-1; CDR3aa: CASSFSRGGVLSEQFF; CDR3nt: TGTGCCAGCAGTTTTTCTCGCGGGGGGGTTCTCAGTGAGCAGTTCTTC
abundance: -; d_gene: -; v_gene: TRBV25-1; j_gene: TRBJ1-1; CDR3aa: CASSQSSEAFF; CDR3nt: TGTGCCAGCAGTCAATCTAGTGAAGCTTTCTTT
abundance: -; d_gene: TRBD2; v_gene: TRBV20-1; j_gene: TRBJ2-5; CDR3aa: CSASGGAGFPYF; CDR3nt: TGCAGTGCTAGCGGGGGGGCCGGGTTTCCGTACTTC
abundance: -; d_gene: TRBD2; v_gene: TRBV5-1; j_gene: TRBJ2-1; CDR3aa: CASSGIAGGGNEQFF; CDR3nt: TGCGCCAGCAGCGGTATAGCGGGGGGCGGGAATGAGCAGTTCTTC
abundance: -; d_gene: -; v_gene: TRBV4-1; j_gene: TRBJ2-1; CDR3aa: CARSHPRGSGNNEQFF; CDR3nt: TGCGCCCGCAGCCATCCCAGGGGGAGCGGGAACAATGAGCAGTTCTTC
abundance: -; d_gene: -; v_gene: TRBV6-2/TRBV6-3; j_gene: TRBJ2-1; CDR3aa: CASTFNVGNNEQFF; CDR3nt: TGTGCCAGCACCTTTAACGTAGGAAACAATGAGCAGTTCTTC
abundance: -; d_gene: -; v_gene: TRBV18; j_gene: TRBJ2-1; CDR3aa: CASSPKSAGEQFF; CDR3nt: TGTGCCAGCTCACCAAAGTCAGCGGGCGAGCAGTTCTTC
abundance: -; d_gene: TRBD1; v_gene: TRBV5-1; j_gene: TRBJ1-1; CDR3aa: CASSSEGQGNTEAFF; CDR3nt: TGCGCCAGCAGCTCTGAAGGACAGGGGAACACTGAAGCTTTCTTT
abundance: few; d_gene: TRBD2; v_gene: TRBV4-2; j_gene: TRBJ2-5; CDR3aa: CASSQLASGRTETQYF; CDR3nt: TGTGCCAGCAGCCAATTAGCTAGCGGGAGAACTGAGACCCAGTACTTC
abundance: -; d_gene: -; v_gene: TRBV5-1; j_gene: TRBJ2-1; CDR3aa: CASSLPTSASPRSYNEQFF; CDR3nt: TGCGCCAGCAGCTTGCCGACTAGTGCCTCCCCCCGCTCCTACAATGAGCAGTTCTTC
abundance: -; d_gene: TRBD1; v_gene: TRBV12-3/TRBV12-4; j_gene: TRBJ1-2; CDR3aa: CASSLRGQVRLGGYTF; CDR3nt: TGTGCCAGCAGTTTACGGGGACAGGTCCGGTTGGGGGGCTACACCTTC
abundance: -; d_gene: -; v_gene: TRBV4-1; j_gene: TRBJ2-1; CDR3aa: CASSQIWGYNEQFF; CDR3nt: TGCGCCAGCAGCCAGATTTGGGGTTACAATGAGCAGTTCTTC
abundance: few; d_gene: TRBD1; v_gene: TRBV6-2/TRBV6-3; j_gene: TRBJ2-7; CDR3aa: CASSRQGAFSYEQYF; CDR3nt: TGTGCCAGCAGCCGACAGGGGGCCTTCTCCTACGAGCAGTACTTC
abundance: -; d_gene: -; v_gene: TRBV2; j_gene: TRBJ2-7; CDR3aa: CASSDIEGGGYEQYF; CDR3nt: TGTGCCAGCAGTGATATAGAAGGTGGGGGGTACGAGCAGTACTTC
abundance: -; d_gene: -; v_gene: TRBV7-2; j_gene: TRBJ1-1; CDR3aa: CASSLAPSTEAFF; CDR3nt: TGTGCCAGCAGCTTAGCGCCCAGCACTGAAGCTTTCTTT
abundance: many; d_gene: -; v_gene: TRBV5-1; j_gene: TRBJ2-3; CDR3aa: CASSRDTSTDTQYF; CDR3nt: TGCGCCAGCAGCAGGGACACTAGCACAGATACGCAGTATTTT
abundance: once; d_gene: -; v_gene: TRBV20-1; j_gene: TRBJ2-7; CDR3aa: CSAKRGSSYEQYF; CDR3nt: TGCAGTGCAAAAAGAGGCAGCTCCTACGAGCAGTACTTC
abundance: few; d_gene: TRBD1; v_gene: TRBV29-1; j_gene: TRBJ1-1; CDR3aa: CSVARDSMNTEAFF; CDR3nt: TGCAGCGTTGCTAGGGACAGCATGAACACTGAAGCTTTCTTT
abundance: once; d_gene: TRBD2; v_gene: TRBV20-1; j_gene: TRBJ2-3; CDR3aa: CSAIATSGRETDTQYF; CDR3nt: TGCAGTGCTATAGCGACTAGCGGGAGAGAGACAGATACGCAGTATTTT
abundance: few; d_gene: -; v_gene: TRBV18; j_gene: TRBJ1-5; CDR3aa: CASSPVDSNQPQHF; CDR3nt: TGTGCCAGCTCACCGGTGGATAGCAATCAGCCCCAGCATTTT
abundance: -; d_gene: -; v_gene: TRBV5-1; j_gene: TRBJ2-5; CDR3aa: CASSLDQGTSAEQYF; CDR3nt: TGCGCCAGCAGCTTGGATCAGGGGACCAGCGCTGAGCAGTACTTC
abundance: few; d_gene: TRBD1; v_gene: TRBV27; j_gene: TRBJ2-7; CDR3aa: CASSLSTGGAYEQYF; CDR3nt: TGTGCCAGCAGTTTATCCACAGGGGGCGCCTACGAGCAGTACTTC
abundance: -; d_gene: -; v_gene: TRBV28; j_gene: TRBJ2-3; CDR3aa: CASSDPGGDTQYF; CDR3nt: TGTGCCAGCAGTGATCCAGGGGGGGATACGCAGTATTTT
abundance: -; d_gene: TRBD2; v_gene: TRBV7-2; j_gene: TRBJ2-1; CDR3aa: CASSIGLAGGDNEQFF; CDR3nt: TGTGCCAGCAGCATCGGACTAGCGGGGGGGGACAATGAGCAGTTCTTC
abundance: -; d_gene: -; v_gene: TRBV19; j_gene: TRBJ1-5; CDR3aa: CASSIEGNNQPQHF; CDR3nt: TGTGCCAGTAGTATCGAGGGGAACAATCAGCCCCAGCATTTT
abundance: few; d_gene: TRBD2; v_gene: TRBV27; j_gene: TRBJ2-4; CDR3aa: CASSLFQRGTANGIQYF; CDR3nt: TGTGCCAGCAGTTTATTCCAGCGGGGGACGGCAAACGGCATTCAGTACTTC
abundance: -; d_gene: TRBD2; v_gene: TRBV20-1; j_gene: TRBJ2-7; CDR3aa: CSAIAGATLYEQYF; CDR3nt: TGCAGTGCTATAGCGGGGGCCACGCTTTACGAGCAGTACTTC
abundance: -; d_gene: TRBD2; v_gene: TRBV9; j_gene: TRBJ2-7; CDR3aa: CASATEGLAGGRTYNEQYF; CDR3nt: TGTGCCAGCGCAACAGAGGGACTAGCGGGGGGGCGGACTTACAATGAGCAGTACTTC
abundance: few; d_gene: -; v_gene: TRBV7-6; j_gene: TRBJ1-4; CDR3aa: CVSSLVGPRGKLFF; CDR3nt: TGTGTCAGCAGCTTAGTAGGACCCCGGGGGAAACTGTTTTTT
abundance: -; d_gene: TRBD1; v_gene: TRBV9; j_gene: TRBJ1-2; CDR3aa: CASRGQGAGRSYGYTF; CDR3nt: TGTGCCAGCAGGGGACAGGGGGCCGGCAGAAGCTATGGCTACACCTTC
abundance: once; d_gene: -; v_gene: TRBV20-1; j_gene: TRBJ1-3; CDR3aa: CSASSQGSGNTIYF; CDR3nt: TGCAGTGCTAGTTCACAGGGTTCTGGAAACACCATATATTTT
abundance: -; d_gene: -; v_gene: TRBV6-2/TRBV6-3; j_gene: TRBJ2-1; CDR3aa: CASSYSSSDEQFF; CDR3nt: TGTGCCAGCAGTTACTCGTCCAGCGATGAGCAGTTCTTC
abundance: once; d_gene: TRBD1; v_gene: TRBV27; j_gene: TRBJ1-5; CDR3aa: CASSPRDRGYNQPQHF; CDR3nt: TGTGCCAGCAGCCCCCGGGACAGGGGTTACAATCAGCCCCAGCATTTT
abundance: few; d_gene: -; v_gene: TRBV27; j_gene: TRBJ1-4; CDR3aa: CASSLFSGNEKLFF; CDR3nt: TGTGCCAGCAGTTTATTTTCCGGGAATGAAAAACTGTTTTTT
abundance: -; d_gene: -; v_gene: TRBV20-1; j_gene: TRBJ2-7; CDR3aa: CSAMTKSYEQYF; CDR3nt: TGCAGTGCCATGACAAAATCCTACGAGCAGTACTTC
abundance: -; d_gene: -; v_gene: TRBV20-1; j_gene: TRBJ2-3; CDR3aa: CSAGPAVPTDTQYF; CDR3nt: TGCAGTGCAGGGCCAGCGGTACCCACAGATACGCAGTATTTT
abundance: -; d_gene: TRBD2; v_gene: TRBV20-1; j_gene: TRBJ2-7; CDR3aa: CSARIPGRDYEQYF; CDR3nt: TGCAGTGCTAGAATCCCAGGGAGGGACTACGAGCAGTACTTC
abundance: -; d_gene: -; v_gene: TRBV19; j_gene: TRBJ2-3; CDR3aa: CASNWGGADTQYF; CDR3nt: TGTGCCAGTAACTGGGGGGGCGCAGATACGCAGTATTTT
abundance: -; d_gene: -; v_gene: TRBV10-3; j_gene: TRBJ1-2; CDR3aa: CAISFGQGYTF; CDR3nt: TGTGCCATCAGTTTCGGCCAAGGCTACACCTTC
abundance: few; d_gene: TRBD1; v_gene: TRBV12-3/TRBV12-4; j_gene: TRBJ2-5; CDR3aa: CASIMGQGETQYF; CDR3nt: TGTGCCAGCATTATGGGACAGGGGGAGACCCAGTACTTC
abundance: few; d_gene: TRBD1; v_gene: TRBV7-2; j_gene: TRBJ2-1; CDR3aa: CASSLASGQISYNEQFF; CDR3nt: TGTGCCAGCAGCTTAGCATCGGGACAGATCTCCTACAATGAGCAGTTCTTC
abundance: few; d_gene: -; v_gene: TRBV12-3/TRBV12-4; j_gene: TRBJ2-7; CDR3aa: CASTKGTGSYEQYF; CDR3nt: TGTGCCAGCACCAAGGGTACAGGGTCCTACGAGCAGTACTTC
abundance: few; d_gene: -; v_gene: TRBV7-9; j_gene: TRBJ2-1; CDR3aa: CASSPERPNEQFF; CDR3nt: TGTGCCAGCAGCCCCGAACGGCCAAATGAGCAGTTCTTC
abundance: -; d_gene: -; v_gene: TRBV4-1; j_gene: TRBJ1-2; CDR3aa: CASSQESRGDGYTF; CDR3nt: TGCGCCAGCAGCCAAGAATCCAGGGGCGATGGCTACACCTTC
abundance: -; d_gene: -; v_gene: TRBV9; j_gene: TRBJ2-7; CDR3aa: CASSVRFGGYTPYEQYF; CDR3nt: TGTGCCAGCAGCGTACGATTCGGGGGTTACACTCCCTACGAGCAGTACTTC
abundance: -; d_gene: -; v_gene: TRBV18; j_gene: TRBJ2-1; CDR3aa: CASSLRTDYNEQFF; CDR3nt: TGTGCCAGCTCACTCCGAACTGATTACAATGAGCAGTTCTTC
abundance: -; d_gene: TRBD1; v_gene: TRBV20-1; j_gene: TRBJ2-3; CDR3aa: CSARPARGQGTQYF; CDR3nt: TGCAGTGCTAGACCGGCCAGGGGGCAGGGTACGCAGTATTTT
abundance: few; d_gene: -; v_gene: TRBV6-1; j_gene: TRBJ2-3; CDR3aa: CASSERGGLGTDTQYF; CDR3nt: TGTGCCAGCAGTGAAAGGGGCGGTTTGGGCACAGATACGCAGTATTTT